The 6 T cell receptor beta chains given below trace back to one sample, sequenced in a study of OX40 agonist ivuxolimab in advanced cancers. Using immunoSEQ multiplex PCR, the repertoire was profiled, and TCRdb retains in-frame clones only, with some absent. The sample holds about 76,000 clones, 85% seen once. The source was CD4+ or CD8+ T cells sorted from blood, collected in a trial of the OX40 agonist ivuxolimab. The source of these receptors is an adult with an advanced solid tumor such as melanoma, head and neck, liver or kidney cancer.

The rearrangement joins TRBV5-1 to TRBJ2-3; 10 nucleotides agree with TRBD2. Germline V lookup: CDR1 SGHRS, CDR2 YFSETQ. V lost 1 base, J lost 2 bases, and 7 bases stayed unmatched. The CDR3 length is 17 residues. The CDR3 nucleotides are TGCGCCAGCAGCTTGAAGGCTAGCGGGAGTAACACAGATACGCAGTATTTT. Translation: CASSLKASGSNTDTQYF.

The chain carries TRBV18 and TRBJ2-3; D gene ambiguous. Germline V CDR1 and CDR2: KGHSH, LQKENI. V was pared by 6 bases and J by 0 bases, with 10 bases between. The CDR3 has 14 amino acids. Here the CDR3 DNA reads TGTGCCAGCTCGCCCACCTCTAGCACAGATACGCAGTATTTT. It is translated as CASSPTSSTDTQYF. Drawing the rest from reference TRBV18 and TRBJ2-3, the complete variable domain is NAGVMQNPRHLVRRRGQEARLRCSPMKGHSHVYWYRQLPEEGLKFMVYLQKENIIDESGMPKERFSAEFPKEGPSILRIQQVVRGDSAAYFCASSPTSSTDTQYFGPGTRLTVL.

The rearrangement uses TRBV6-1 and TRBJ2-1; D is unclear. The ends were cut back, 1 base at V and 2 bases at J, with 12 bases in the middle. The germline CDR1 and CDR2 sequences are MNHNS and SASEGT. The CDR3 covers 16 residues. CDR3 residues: CASSEVAGDAYNEQFF. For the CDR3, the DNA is TGTGCCAGCAGTGAAGTGGCCGGAGATGCCTACAATGAGCAGTTCTTC.

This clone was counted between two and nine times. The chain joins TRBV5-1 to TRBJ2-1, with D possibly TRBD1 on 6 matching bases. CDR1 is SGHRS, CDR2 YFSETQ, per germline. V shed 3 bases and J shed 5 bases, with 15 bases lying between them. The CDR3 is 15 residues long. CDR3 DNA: TGCGCCAGCAGCTCGGGGACACTCCTAAACAATGAGCAGTTCTTC. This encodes CASSSGTLLNNEQFF. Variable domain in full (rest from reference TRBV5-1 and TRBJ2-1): KAGVTQTPRYLIKTRGQQVTLSCSPISGHRSVSWYQQTPGQGLQFLFEYFSETQRNKGNFPGRFSGRQFSNSRSEMNVSTLELGDSALYLCASSSGTLLNNEQFFGPGTRLTVL.

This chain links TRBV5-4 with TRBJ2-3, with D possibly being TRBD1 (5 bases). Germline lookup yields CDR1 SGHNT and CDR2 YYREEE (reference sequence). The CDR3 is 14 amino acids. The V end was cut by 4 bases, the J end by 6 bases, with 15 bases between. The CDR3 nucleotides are TGTGCCAGCAGCCGAGTGGGGCCAGGGGATACGCAGTATTTT. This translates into CASSRVGPGDTQYF.

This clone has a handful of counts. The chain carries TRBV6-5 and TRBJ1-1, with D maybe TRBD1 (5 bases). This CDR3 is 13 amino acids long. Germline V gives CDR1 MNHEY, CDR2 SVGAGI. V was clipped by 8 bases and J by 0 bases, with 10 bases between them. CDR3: CASGRQMNTEAFF. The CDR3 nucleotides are TGTGCCAGCGGTCGACAGATGAACACTGAAGCTTTCTTT.